The clone carrying this T cell receptor (beta chain) was found once. The antigen remains unidentified. CDR3 length: 13 amino acids. With 5 bases clipped from V and 5 bases from J, the junction kept 4 bases outside the gene matches. The germline gives CDR1 MNHEY, CDR2 SVGAGI. HIV-negative, healthy adults without recent acute infections or vaccinations were the donors. Sequenced by immunoSEQ multiplex PCR; TCRdb stores in-frame clones only, minus some. The sample holds 450,000 to 500,000 clones, roughly 80% seen once. This entry is derived from a study of shared clonotypes between healthy human individuals. Study at large: The people who gave samples were a couple of women and a few men aged 18 to 49.

Study observations and caveats: Tissues were not sampled, only blood, and their repertoires likely differ.

The chain has TRBV6-5 and TRBJ1-2, with 8 positions matching TRBD1. Sequencing was done on a sample of PBMCs. The receptor was derived from a woman aged 40 to 55 in good health. Some clones in this sample may be carry-over from other donors' samples. CDR3 loop: CASSRTGRYGYTF. In DNA form, the CDR3 reads TGTGCCAGCAGTAGGACAGGGAGATATGGCTACACCTTC.